Described below is a single T cell receptor beta chain sequence and its context. The target antigen is unknown. This specimen comes from a study of T cell responses to AZD1222 COVID-19 vaccine. Findings and limits, study-wide: Samples come after the peak T cell response, not at day 14. Compared with day 0, the breadth and depth of the Spike-specific TCR repertoire rose significantly after two doses of AZD1222. A mostly white British donor set with more females was recruited, and clonal diversity was possibly underestimated. Among AZD1222 vaccinees, only 5 to 7 were seropositive at baseline.

Data came from immunoSEQ multiplex PCR; TCRdb stores just in-frame clones and leaves some out. Among 99,000 or so clones listed, roughly nine tenths were seen once. The sample here was peripheral blood, taken 28 days after the second AZD1222 dose. The sequence was obtained from an adult who received the AZD1222 COVID-19 vaccine.

For the CDR3, the DNA is TGTGCCAGCAGCCGACCGGCTAGCGACGAGCAGTACTTC. The encoded protein is CASSRPASDEQYF. The V gene is TRBV13, the J gene TRBJ2-7, with D possibly matching TRBD2 (6 bases). Germline V gene data show CDR1 as PRHDT and CDR2 as FYEKMQ (reference sequence). The germline V and J ends were trimmed by 5 bases and 5 bases, with 13 bases remaining between them. CDR3 length: 13 residues.